The rows below give T cell receptor beta chains drawn from one sample of a study of radiotherapy plus CTLA-4 blockade in lung cancer. Measured with immunoSEQ multiplex PCR; TCRdb has only the in-frame clones, and not every one. The sample holds 100,000 or so clones, about four fifths seen once. Sequencing used peripheral blood, obtained from a patient treated with radiotherapy plus ipilimumab. These receptors came from a human donor with non-small cell lung cancer that progressed on radiotherapy plus ipilimumab. CDR3s include the opening cysteine and the closing phenylalanine or tryptophan. Each record gives: CDR3 protein, CDR3 length, V gene.

CDR3aa: CASSPRTSRSSYEQYF
len: 16
v_gene: TRBV27

CDR3aa: CASSIRQGDTDTQYF
len: 15
v_gene: TRBV11-2

CDR3aa: CASSFPGGTLGYEQYF
len: 16
v_gene: TRBV11-3

CDR3aa: CALKSGDEKLFF
len: 12
v_gene: TRBV30

CDR3aa: CASSQIYPTYEQYF
len: 14
v_gene: TRBV4-3

CDR3aa: CASSQVGQGTGELFF
len: 15
v_gene: TRBV4-3

CDR3aa: CASRGEVGTEAFF
len: 13
v_gene: TRBV6-4

CDR3aa: CASSLLRAHEAFF
len: 13
v_gene: TRBV5-8

CDR3aa: CASSDTGATTEAFF
len: 14
v_gene: TRBV5-1

CDR3aa: CASSDVARPGLNYGYTF
len: 17
v_gene: TRBV6-1

CDR3aa: CASSVDRGSYNEQFF
len: 15
v_gene: TRBV9

CDR3aa: CATKTGTGASYEQYF
len: 15
v_gene: TRBV19

CDR3aa: CASSLARTEETQYF
len: 14
v_gene: TRBV5-4

CDR3aa: CARGRLAGSPSTDTQYF
len: 17
v_gene: TRBV5-1

CDR3aa: CASSPGGGLGNEQFF
len: 15
v_gene: TRBV7-3

CDR3aa: CASSLDRTSGGSKNIQYF
len: 18
v_gene: TRBV5-8

CDR3aa: CASSSEGTPWDEQYF
len: 15
v_gene: TRBV6-5

CDR3aa: CASSDPGTLTYEQYF
len: 15
v_gene: TRBV18

CDR3aa: CASSLTRLAGVHEQFF
len: 16
v_gene: TRBV7-8

CDR3aa: CASSYGQGNTQYF
len: 13
v_gene: TRBV4-3

CDR3aa: CASSSRLAGGADTQYF
len: 16
v_gene: TRBV7-9

CDR3aa: CASSRQGSNQPQHF
len: 14
v_gene: TRBV28

CDR3aa: CASSLGGGYTEAFF
len: 14
v_gene: TRBV6-6

CDR3aa: CASSSWPVGTDTQYF
len: 15
v_gene: TRBV18

CDR3aa: CASRQGNYGYTF
len: 12
v_gene: TRBV10-3

CDR3aa: CASSPRQGGNTEAFF
len: 15
v_gene: TRBV18

CDR3aa: CASSGEASGNTDTQYF
len: 16
v_gene: TRBV5-4

CDR3aa: CASSRGQGLSEQYF
len: 14
v_gene: TRBV4-3

CDR3aa: CASSYRRRTTNEKLFF
len: 16
v_gene: TRBV6-6

CDR3aa: CASSPPGQPYEQYF
len: 14
v_gene: TRBV18

CDR3aa: CASLGQGRGTQYF
len: 13
v_gene: TRBV25-1

CDR3aa: CAWSVLALIDEAFF
len: 14
v_gene: TRBV30

CDR3aa: CASSLTSGGYEQYF
len: 14
v_gene: TRBV27

CDR3aa: CASSSQGQQSNQPQHF
len: 16
v_gene: TRBV19

CDR3aa: CAWTRQTSGYGYTF
len: 14
v_gene: TRBV30

CDR3aa: CASRRTSGDNEQFF
len: 14
v_gene: TRBV13

CDR3aa: CASSLSRHTEAFF
len: 13
v_gene: TRBV27

CDR3aa: CASSLAGQEKAFF
len: 13
v_gene: TRBV7-9

CDR3aa: CASSLVSGNYGYTF
len: 14
v_gene: TRBV7-2

CDR3aa: CASSGPGTGHNSPLHF
len: 16
v_gene: TRBV6-6

CDR3aa: CASSYQGQSRNQPQHF
len: 16
v_gene: TRBV7-8